What follows are 28 T cell receptor beta chains derived from one specimen sequenced in a study of CD8 T cells in Susac syndrome. Random hexamers were used to reverse transcribe 0.5 to 1 ug of RNA. TCRdb redid the calling of the immunoSEQ multiplex PCR reads with MiXCR, one entry per CDR3 protein. The repertoire holds about 200,000 distinct CDR3 sequences, with approximately 95% as singletons. Sequencing was performed on CD4+ T cells from PBMCs. Every receptor here comes from a human donor in good health.

The chain carries TRBV30 and TRBJ1-1; D call uncertain. Trimming left V 5 bases short and J 1 base short, with 11 bases between. This CDR3 has 13 residues. Germline-derived CDR1 and CDR2 are GTSNPN and SVGIG (reference sequence). The CDR3 DNA reads as TGTGCCTGGGACCGGGCCACGAACACTGAAGCTTTCTTT. It codes for CAWDRATNTEAFF. The full variable domain, its missing parts supplied by reference TRBV30 and TRBJ1-1, is SQTIHQWPATLVQPVGSPLSLECTVEGTSNPNLYWYRQAAGRGLQLLFYSVGIGQISSEVPQNLSASRPQDRQFILSSKKLLLSDSGFYLCAWDRATNTEAFFGQGTRLTVV.

The chain is built from TRBV24-1 and TRBJ2-2; D may be TRBD1 (6 bases). Looked up from germline, CDR1 is KGHDR and CDR2 is SFDVKD. V was clipped by 4 bases and J by 0 bases, with 14 bases between them. The CDR3 length is 17 residues. CDR3 nucleotide sequence: TGTGCCACCAGTGACGATACCCGGACAGCGAACACCGGGGAGCTGTTTTTT. As protein: CATSDDTRTANTGELFF.

This clonotype was seen once. V and J are TRBV19 and TRBJ2-5; D is perhaps TRBD1 (5 bases). CDR1 and CDR2 from the germline V gene are LNHDA and SQIVND (reference sequence). Between the trimmed V and J ends, which lost 9 bases and 5 bases, there was a span of 16 bases. The CDR3 runs 13 residues. The CDR3 DNA follows: TGTGCCAGCCAGGGCAAGGGGTGGGAGACCCAGTACTTC. It codes for CASQGKGWETQYF.

The V call is TRBV6-1, the J call TRBJ1-6, with 8 bases identical to TRBD1. CDR1 is MNHNS and CDR2 is SASEGT in the germline V gene. There are 16 residues in the CDR3. The V segment lost 7 bases and the J segment 6 bases; nucleotides outside the gene matches: 11. This CDR3 reads CASTLSPGQANSPLHF. The CDR3 DNA is TGTGCCAGCACTCTTAGCCCGGGACAGGCTAATTCACCCCTCCACTTT.

This chain links TRBV2 with TRBJ1-6; 7 bases agree with TRBD1. The V segment lost 8 bases and the J segment 0 bases; nucleotides outside the gene matches: 7. This CDR3 contains 16 residues. The germline gives CDR1 SNHLY, CDR2 FYNNEI. CDR3 nucleotide sequence: TGTGCCAGCGGGGACAGTCTGAGCTCCTATAATTCACCCCTCCACTTT. Encoded protein: CASGDSLSSYNSPLHF. Together with reference TRBV2 and TRBJ1-6, the CDR3 gives the full variable domain: EPEVTQTPSHQVTQMGQEVILRCVPISNHLYFYWYRQILGQKVEFLVSFYNNEISEKSEIFDDQFSVERPDGSNFTLKIRSTKLEDSAMYFCASGDSLSSYNSPLHFGNGTRLTVT.

The CDR3 is CASSLRAAGANVLTF. CDR3 nucleotides: TGTGCCAGCAGTTTAAGGGCAGCTGGGGCCAACGTCCTGACTTTC. The chain has TRBV27 and TRBJ2-6; D ambiguous. Germline assignment: CDR1 MNHEY and CDR2 SMNVEV (reference sequence). CDR3 size: 15 residues. Trimming took 2 bases from V and 2 from J, leaving 7 bases between them.

The chain is built from TRBV24-1 and TRBJ2-1, with TRBD1 matching over 7 bases. J gave up 6 bases and V 3 bases, and 7 bases lay outside the gene matches. Germline-derived CDR1 and CDR2 are KGHDR and SFDVKD. The CDR3 contains 15 residues. CDR3 residues: CATSDPGQVSNEQFF. The DNA of the CDR3 is TGTGCCACCAGTGATCCCGGACAGGTTAGCAATGAGCAGTTCTTC.

The chain employs TRBV7-2 and TRBJ2-7, with D hard to call. From germline, CDR1 is SGHTA and CDR2 FQGNSA. V shed 4 bases and J shed 5 bases, with 9 bases lying between them. This CDR3 region has 12 residues. CDR3 nucleotides: TGTGCCAGCAGCTCCATGGGCGACGAGCAGTACTTC. This encodes CASSSMGDEQYF. The full variable domain, completed using reference TRBV7-2 and TRBJ2-7, is GAGVSQSPSNKVTEKGKDVELRCDPISGHTALYWYRQSLGQGLEFLIYFQGNSAPDKSGLPSDRFSAERTGGSVSTLTIQRTQQEDSAVYLCASSSMGDEQYFGPGTRLTVT.

The rearrangement links TRBV3-1 to TRBJ2-3; 11 bases align to TRBD2. The ends lost 6 bases at V and 2 bases at J; junction bases unmatched: 7. The germline gives CDR1 LGHDT, CDR2 YNNKEL (reference sequence). CDR3 length: 16 amino acids. CDR3 DNA sequence: TGTGCCAGCAGGGCCCTAGCGGGGGGATTCACAGATACGCAGTATTTT. This encodes CASRALAGGFTDTQYF.

The V call is TRBV29-1, the J call TRBJ2-7; D perhaps matches TRBD1 (5 bases). CDR1 and CDR2 (germline): SQVTM, ANQGSEA. This CDR3 is built from 15 residues. The germline V and J ends were trimmed by 7 bases and 3 bases, with 22 bases remaining between them. The CDR3 coding sequence is TGCAGCGCACTGACCCAGGGCAGGTACTTCTACGAGCAGTACTTC. The encoded protein is CSALTQGRYFYEQYF.

V gene TRBV14 combines with J gene TRBJ1-4, with D unresolved. Between the trimmed V and J ends, which lost 10 bases and 7 bases, there was a span of 10 bases. Germline-derived CDR1 and CDR2 are SGHDN and FVKESK. The CDR3 consists of 11 residues. CDR3 amino acids: CANTRGEKLFF. The CDR3 bases are TGTGCCAACACCCGGGGTGAAAAACTGTTTTTT.

Note on this clonotype: One junction end disagrees with the germline gene, perhaps due to a read error. This chain uses TRBV2 with TRBJ1-4, with 7 bases matching TRBD1. CDR1 and CDR2 (germline): SNHLY, FYNNEI. There are 11 residues in the CDR3. In DNA, the CDR3 is TGTGCCAGCAGTGAAGCCGGGACAGCCACATTT. It codes for CASSEAGTATF. The complete variable domain, with remaining parts taken from reference TRBV2 and TRBJ1-4, reads EPEVTQTPSHQVTQMGQEVILRCVPISNHLYFYWYRQILGQKVEFLVSFYNNEISEKSEIFDDQFSVERPDGSNFTLKIRSTKLEDSAMYFCASSEAGTATFGSGTQLSVL.

J is TRBJ2-7 and V is TRBV28; 12 positions agree with TRBD2. The CDR3 has 12 residues. Germline lookup yields CDR1 MDHEN and CDR2 SYDVKM. The ends lost 9 bases at V and 7 bases at J; junction bases unmatched: 4. CDR3 bases: TGTGCCAGTGGACTAGCGGGACGGGAGCAGTACGTC. Its translation: CASGLAGREQYV.

The rearrangement uses TRBV12-3 or TRBV12-4 and TRBJ2-6; D may be TRBD1 (7 bases). This CDR3 is built from 16 residues. Deletions cut 3 bases from V and 12 bases from J, with 21 bases between. CDR3 in amino acids: CASSFPGGQRVPVLTF. The CDR3 coding sequence is TGTGCCAGCAGTTTTCCCGGGGGACAGAGGGTGCCCGTCCTGACTTTC.

V gene TRBV20-1 combines with J gene TRBJ2-5, with D uncertain. The CDR3 has 13 amino acids. CDR1 and CDR2 from the germline V gene are DFQATT and SNEGSKA (reference sequence). Trimming left V 7 bases short and J 5 bases short, with 17 bases between. The CDR3 loop reads CSVTSDRWETQYF. CDR3 in DNA: TGCAGTGTAACCAGCGATCGCTGGGAGACCCAGTACTTC.

This chain joins TRBV10-3 and TRBJ2-7; 9 bases fit TRBD1. Per the germline V gene, CDR1 is ENHRY and CDR2 is SYGVKD. V gave up 6 bases and J gave up 5 bases; unmatched junction bases: 5. The CDR3 contains 13 residues. CDR3 in DNA: TGTGCCATCAGAGACAGGGGGGACGACGAGCAGTACGTC. Translated: CAIRDRGDDEQYV.

This rearrangement joins TRBV6-6 to TRBJ2-1, with 8 bases identical to TRBD2. The CDR3 spans 15 residues. From germline, CDR1 is MNHNY and CDR2 SVGAGI (reference sequence). The trim removed 3 bases at V and 6 bases at J, leaving 7 bases unmatched. The CDR3 DNA reads as TGTGCCAGCAGTTATAGCGGGGATCCCGGCAATGAGCAGTTCTTC. It yields the protein CASSYSGDPGNEQFF.

The V call is TRBV15, the J call TRBJ2-1; maybe TRBD1 (5 bases). The length of the CDR3 is 16 residues. Per the germline V gene, CDR1 is LNHNV and CDR2 is YYDKDF (reference sequence). The V end lost 0 bases, the J end lost 0 bases, and 9 bases lay between the germline ends. CDR3 bases: TGTGCCACCAGCAGAGATCCGGACAACTCCTACAATGAGCAGTTCTTC. This translates into CATSRDPDNSYNEQFF.

This clonotype was seen a single time. This rearrangement joins TRBV4-1 to TRBJ1-1, with a weak D call TRBD1 (5 bases). The length of the CDR3 is 16 residues. CDR1 and CDR2 (germline): MGHRA, YSYEKL. V gave up 1 base and J gave up 1 base, with 13 bases separating them. The CDR3 nucleotides read TGCGCCAGCAGCCAAGCGGGACCTTCCAGGAACACTGAAGCTTTCTTT. This sequence encodes CASSQAGPSRNTEAFF.

The rearrangement links TRBV4-1 to TRBJ1-2; D not certain. With 0 bases removed from V and 6 bases from J, the gap between germline ends came to 17 bases. The length of the CDR3 is 16 residues. In germline, CDR1 is MGHRA, CDR2 YSYEKL. The CDR3 DNA reads TGCGCCAGCAGCCAAGAGGGTCGAGGAGGGCCCGATGGCTACACCTTC. Its translation: CASSQEGRGGPDGYTF.

The CDR3 is CASSQRDGEKLFF. DNA of the CDR3: TGTGCCAGCAGCCAAAGAGACGGAGAAAAACTGTTTTTT. The J gene is TRBJ1-4, the V gene TRBV3-1; D is unresolved. CDR3 size: 13 residues. Between the trimmed V and J ends, which lost 2 bases and 8 bases, there was a span of 9 bases. Germline CDR1 and CDR2: LGHDT and YNNKEL (reference sequence). Looking up the rest from reference TRBV3-1 and TRBJ1-4 gives the full variable domain: DTAVSQTPKYLVTQMGNDKSIKCEQNLGHDTMYWYKQDSKKFLKIMFSYNNKELIINETVPNRFSPKSPDKAHLNLHINSLELGDSAVYFCASSQRDGEKLFFGSGTQLSVL.

The rearrangement joins TRBV7-2 to TRBJ1-2, with no clear D. Germline CDR1 is SGHTA and CDR2 is FQGNSA. This CDR3 has 15 residues. Trimming pared 5 bases from V and 4 bases from J, leaving 17 bases between. CDR3 coding DNA: TGTGCCAGCAGCCGGGCCCCTGAAGCGGGCTATGGCTACACCTTC. Its translation: CASSRAPEAGYGYTF.

This clonotype was seen once. The CDR3 loop is CSASGWANTEAFF. The CDR3 coding sequence is TGCAGTGCTAGTGGCTGGGCGAACACTGAAGCTTTCTTT. V and J are TRBV20-1 and TRBJ1-1, with D uncertain. Trimming pared 3 bases from V and 1 base from J, leaving 9 bases between. CDR1 is DFQATT, CDR2 SNEGSKA, per germline (reference sequence). The CDR3 sequence is 13 residues long.

The rearrangement links TRBV29-1 to TRBJ2-1, with TRBD1 as a possible D gene (5 bases). Trimming took off 5 bases at V and 2 bases at J, with 13 bases between the two ends. The germline V gene has CDR1 SQVTM and CDR2 ANQGSEA. The CDR3 has 14 residues. CDR3 sequence reads: CSVLRTFPYNEQFF. For the CDR3, the DNA is TGCAGCGTTTTAAGGACATTCCCCTACAATGAGCAGTTCTTC.

V and J are TRBV3-1 and TRBJ1-1, with TRBD1 as a possible D gene (5 bases). CDR3 length: 13 residues. Germline V gene lookup returns CDR1 LGHDT and CDR2 YNNKEL (reference sequence). Trimming cost V 3 bases and J 3 bases, with 8 bases left between them. CDR3 DNA sequence: TGTGCCAGCAGCCATATGGGGGACACTGAAGCTTTCTTT. Translating gives CASSHMGDTEAFF.

The chain joins TRBV4-1 to TRBJ1-1, with D perhaps matching TRBD1 (6 bases). Germline values: CDR1 MGHRA, CDR2 YSYEKL. With 2 bases removed from V and 1 base from J, the gap between germline ends came to 11 bases. This CDR3 spans 15 amino acids. CDR3 nucleotides: TGCGCCAGCAGCCAACCCGGGACAAGGAACACTGAAGCTTTCTTT. The encoded protein is CASSQPGTRNTEAFF.

This clonotype was seen only a few times. The J gene is TRBJ2-1, the V gene TRBV11-2, with 7 nucleotides matching TRBD2. The CDR3 consists of 15 residues. V trimming: 3 bases; J trimming: 1 base; junction bases outside the gene matches: 3. CDR1 is SGHAT and CDR2 is FQNNGV in the germline V gene. The CDR3 bases are TGTGCCAGCAGCTTGGGAGCGGGATCCTACAATGAGCAGTTCTTC. Its translation is CASSLGAGSYNEQFF.

The chain combines TRBV5-1 with TRBJ2-7, with a possible D match to TRBD2 (5 bases). V lost 7 bases, J lost 4 bases, and 15 bases lay in between. CDR3 size: 13 residues. CDR1 and CDR2 from the germline V gene are SGHRS and YFSETQ. The CDR3 region has the DNA TGCGCCAGCTCCCGGGATGAGGGATACGAGCAGTACGTC. It translates to CASSRDEGYEQYV.